A selection of T cell receptor beta chains follows, all from one sample in a study of blood T cell repertoires in COVID-19. Using immunoSEQ multiplex PCR, the repertoire was profiled, and TCRdb retains in-frame clones only, with some absent. The table shows a few hundred thousand clones, with 80% to 85% occurring only once. The specimen sequenced was PBMCs or T cells enriched from blood (not recorded which). The source is a woman aged 50 to 60 who had recovered from COVID-19. Each CDR3 is given with its conserved first and last residue. The D gene is left open where the match is weak. Not all rows give a size; the values are once, few, many and, for expanded clones, a class.

TRBJ1-5 . . TRBV30 TGTGCCTGGAGTCCCAGCCGATTCGACAGTAGCAATCAGCCCCAGCATTTT CAWSPSRFDSSNQPQHF
TRBJ2-5 . . TRBV5-1 TGCGCCAGCACCTTGGGAGCCGAAGAGACCCAGTACTTC CASTLGAEETQYF
TRBJ1-1 . TRBD1 TRBV14 TGTGCCAGCAGTCACAGAGCCGGGACAGGGGGTGGGGAAGCTTTCTTT CASSHRAGTGGGEAFF
TRBJ2-5 . TRBD1 TRBV12-3/TRBV12-4 TGTGCCATAACCGAGGACAGGGGGGAGACCCAGTACTTC CAITEDRGETQYF
TRBJ1-1 . . TRBV6-4 TGTGCCAGCAAGGGACAACCGAACACTGAAGCTTTCTTT CASKGQPNTEAFF
TRBJ1-2 . . TRBV6-5 TGTGCCAGCAGTTATGGTAGTATTAACTATGGCTACACCTTC CASSYGSINYGYTF
TRBJ1-2 few . TRBV7-8 TGTGCCAGCAGCCCCGGGATCTATGGCTACACCTTC CASSPGIYGYTF
TRBJ1-2 . . TRBV11-1 TGTGCCAGCAGCCCCGGGCCCAGGGGCGGCTACACCTTC CASSPGPRGGYTF
TRBJ2-7 . . TRBV19 TGTGCCAGTAGCCGGGATCCGGGAGCCTCCTACGAGCAGTACTTC CASSRDPGASYEQYF
TRBJ2-5 . . TRBV30 TGTGCCTGGATAAGCCGGGGGGCCCCCCAAGAGACCCAGTACTTC CAWISRGAPQETQYF
TRBJ1-2 . . TRBV6-2/TRBV6-3 TGTGCCAGCAGTTCGGGGGGAAGTTTGGTAATCTATGGCTACACCTTC CASSSGGSLVIYGYTF